The clone carrying this T cell receptor (beta chain) was recorded many times. Its antigen is currently unknown. TCRdb analysed the reads with MiXCR anew, one entry per CDR3 protein. Of around 710,000 distinct CDR3 sequences listed, 25% to 30% are singletons. The data derive from a study of T cell repertoires in cytomegalovirus infection. With 5 bases clipped from V and 4 bases from J, the junction kept 12 bases outside the gene matches. The CDR3 totals 18 residues. CDR1 is SGHTA, CDR2 FQGNSA, per germline. The sample in question was cultured CD8+ T cells from PBMCs, obtained from culture after CMV antigen stimulation. The chain uses TRBV7-2 and TRBJ2-1; TRBD2 matches 12 bases. This TCR was sampled from a human donor in good health (CMV status not recorded). Some clones in this sample may be carry-over from other donors' samples. The CDR3 DNA is TGTGCCAGCAGCCCCCCCACTAGCGGGGGGCCGGGGTACAATGAGCAGTTCTTC. Amino acids: CASSPPTSGGPGYNEQFF. Filled out from reference TRBV7-2 and TRBJ2-1, the complete variable domain reads GAGVSQSPSNKVTEKGKDVELRCDPISGHTALYWYRQSLGQGLEFLIYFQGNSAPDKSGLPSDRFSAERTGGSVSTLTIQRTQQEDSAVYLCASSPPTSGGPGYNEQFFGPGTRLTVL.